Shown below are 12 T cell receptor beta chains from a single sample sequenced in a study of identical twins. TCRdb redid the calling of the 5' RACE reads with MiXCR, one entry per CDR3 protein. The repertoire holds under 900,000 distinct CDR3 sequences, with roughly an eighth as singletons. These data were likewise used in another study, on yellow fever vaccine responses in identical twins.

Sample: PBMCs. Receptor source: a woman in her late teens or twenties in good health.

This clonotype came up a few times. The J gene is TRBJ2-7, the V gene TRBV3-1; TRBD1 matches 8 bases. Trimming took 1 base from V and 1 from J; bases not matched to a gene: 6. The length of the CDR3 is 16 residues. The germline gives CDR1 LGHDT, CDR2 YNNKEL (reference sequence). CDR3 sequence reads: CASSQAAGTGSYEQYF. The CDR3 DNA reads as TGTGCCAGCAGCCAAGCTGCCGGGACAGGATCCTACGAGCAGTACTTC.

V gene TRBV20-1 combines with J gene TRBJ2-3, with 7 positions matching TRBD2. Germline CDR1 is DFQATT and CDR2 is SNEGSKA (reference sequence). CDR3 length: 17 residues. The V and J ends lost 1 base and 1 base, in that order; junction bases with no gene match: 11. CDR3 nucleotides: TGCAGTGCTAGAGTGGGGGGAGGGCTATGGGGCACAGATACGCAGTATTTT. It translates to CSARVGGGLWGTDTQYF.

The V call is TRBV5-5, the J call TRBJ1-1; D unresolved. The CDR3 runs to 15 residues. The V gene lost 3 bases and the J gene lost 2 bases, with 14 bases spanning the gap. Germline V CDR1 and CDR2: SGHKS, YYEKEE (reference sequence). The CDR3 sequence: CASSWGGGLNTEAFF. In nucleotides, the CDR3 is TGTGCCAGCAGCTGGGGAGGAGGCTTAAACACTGAAGCTTTCTTT.

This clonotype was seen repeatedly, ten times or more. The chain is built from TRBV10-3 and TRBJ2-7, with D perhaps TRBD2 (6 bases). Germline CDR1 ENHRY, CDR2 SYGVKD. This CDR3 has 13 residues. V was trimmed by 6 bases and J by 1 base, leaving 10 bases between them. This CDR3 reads CAISNRESYEQYV. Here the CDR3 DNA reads TGTGCCATCAGCAACCGGGAGTCCTACGAGCAGTACGTC.

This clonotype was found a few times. CDR3 coding DNA: TGTGCCAGCAGTTTTCGGGTGGACACTGAAGCTTTCTTT. Amino acids: CASSFRVDTEAFF. The chain uses TRBV28 and TRBJ1-1; D ambiguous. Deletions cut 3 bases from V and 3 bases from J, with 8 bases between. The CDR3 has 13 amino acids. Germline assignment: CDR1 MDHEN and CDR2 SYDVKM.

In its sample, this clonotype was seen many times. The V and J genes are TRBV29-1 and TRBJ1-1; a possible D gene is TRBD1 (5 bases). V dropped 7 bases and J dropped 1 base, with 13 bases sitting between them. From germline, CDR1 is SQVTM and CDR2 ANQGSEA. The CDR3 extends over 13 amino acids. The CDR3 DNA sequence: TGCAGCGCTGGGGGAACAGCGAACACTGAAGCTTTCTTT. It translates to CSAGGTANTEAFF.

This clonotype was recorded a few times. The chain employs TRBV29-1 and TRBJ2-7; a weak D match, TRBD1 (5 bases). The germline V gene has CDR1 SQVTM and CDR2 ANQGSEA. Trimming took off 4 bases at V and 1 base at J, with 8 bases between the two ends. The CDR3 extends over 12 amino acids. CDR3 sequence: CSVGGQSYEQYF. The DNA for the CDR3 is TGCAGCGTTGGCGGACAATCCTACGAGCAGTACTTC.

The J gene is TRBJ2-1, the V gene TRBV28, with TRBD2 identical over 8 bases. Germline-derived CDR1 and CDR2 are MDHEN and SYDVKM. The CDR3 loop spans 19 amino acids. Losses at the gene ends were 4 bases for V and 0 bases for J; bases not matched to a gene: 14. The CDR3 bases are TGTGCCAGCAGTTCCAGGGTAGTTAGCGGGGTGAGCTCCTACAATGAGCAGTTCTTC. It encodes CASSSRVVSGVSSYNEQFF.

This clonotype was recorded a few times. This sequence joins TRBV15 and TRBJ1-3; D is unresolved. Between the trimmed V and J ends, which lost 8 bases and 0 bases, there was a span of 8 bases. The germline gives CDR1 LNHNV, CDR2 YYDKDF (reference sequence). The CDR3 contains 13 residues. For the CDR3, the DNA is TGTGCCACCTCCCCCCACTCTGGAAACACCATATATTTT. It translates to CATSPHSGNTIYF.

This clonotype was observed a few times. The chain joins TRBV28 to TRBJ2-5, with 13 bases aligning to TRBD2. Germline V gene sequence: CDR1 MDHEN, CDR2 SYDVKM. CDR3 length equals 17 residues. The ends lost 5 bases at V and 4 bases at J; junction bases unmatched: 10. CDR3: CASSDGLAGEPGETQYF. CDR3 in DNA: TGTGCCAGCAGTGATGGACTAGCGGGAGAGCCGGGAGAGACCCAGTACTTC.

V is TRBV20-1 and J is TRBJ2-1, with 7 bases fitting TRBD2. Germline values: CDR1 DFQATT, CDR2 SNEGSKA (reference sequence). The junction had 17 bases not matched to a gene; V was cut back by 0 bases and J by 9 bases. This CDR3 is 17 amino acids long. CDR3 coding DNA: TGCAGTGCTAGAGATTTATACGGCGGGAGTGGAAGTGGTGAGCAGTTCTTC. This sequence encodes CSARDLYGGSGSGEQFF.

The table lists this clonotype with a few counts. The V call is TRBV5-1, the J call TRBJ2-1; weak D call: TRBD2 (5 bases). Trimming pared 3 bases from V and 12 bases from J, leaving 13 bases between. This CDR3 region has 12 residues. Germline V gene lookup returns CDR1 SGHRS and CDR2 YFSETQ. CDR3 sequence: CASSSGKLAQFF. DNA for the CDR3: TGCGCCAGCAGCTCCGGGAAGTTGGCGCAGTTCTTC.